This T cell receptor (beta chain) was observed in a study of T cell changes during pregnancy in multiple sclerosis. The CDR3 is made up of 15 amino acids. Germline CDR1 is ENHRY and CDR2 is SYGVKD. The V gene lost 0 bases and the J gene lost 9 bases, with 18 bases spanning the gap. Here immunoSEQ multiplex PCR was the method, and the copy in TCRdb shows in-frame clones only, minus some. The sample carries 35,000 to 45,000 clones, roughly 88% recorded once. This clonotype was sampled from a female donor with multiple sclerosis, enrolled in a pregnancy study. Specimen: CD8+ T cells from peripheral blood mononuclear cells, collected in the first trimester of pregnancy. The chain has TRBV10-3 and TRBJ2-7; D not resolved. The CDR3 DNA is TGTGCCATCAGTGAGTCGGTTGGTCCCTTAACATTGCAGTACTTC. Residues: CAISESVGPLTLQYF.